One sample yielded the 24 T cell receptor beta chains listed below, sequenced in a study of blood T cell repertoires in COVID-19. Data came from immunoSEQ multiplex PCR; TCRdb stores just in-frame clones and leaves some out. Here the sample spans roughly 82,000 clones, more than 75% being singletons. The sequenced sample consisted of peripheral blood. These receptors were collected from a man in his sixties with acute or convalescent COVID-19.

The chain combines TRBV19 with TRBJ2-1; maybe TRBD2 (6 bases). Germline CDR1 LNHDA, CDR2 SQIVND (reference sequence). The CDR3 consists of 17 residues. V gave up 3 bases and J gave up 6 bases, with 21 bases separating them. The CDR3 nucleotides read TGTGCCAGTAGTATCGCTGGAGGGGATGCGTCGCCCAATGAGCAGTTCTTC. Protein sequence: CASSIAGGDASPNEQFF.

The J gene is TRBJ2-3, the V gene TRBV24-1, with TRBD2 matching over 9 bases. CDR1 is KGHDR, CDR2 SFDVKD, per germline. The CDR3 runs 15 residues. Losses at the gene ends were 5 bases for V and 0 bases for J; bases not matched to a gene: 2. The CDR3 nucleotides read TGTGCCACCAGTGGACTAGCGGAAAGCACAGATACGCAGTATTTT. This sequence encodes CATSGLAESTDTQYF.

This chain uses TRBV3-1 (or the pseudogene TRBV3-2) with TRBJ2-1; 11 bases map to TRBD2. CDR1 LGHDT and CDR2 YNNKEL come from the germline V gene (reference sequence). V was pared by 2 bases and J by 0 bases, with 6 bases of the junction left unmatched. The CDR3 runs to 18 residues. The DNA for the CDR3 is TGTGCCAGCAGCCAACTAGCGGGGGGCCCCAGCTCCTACAATGAGCAGTTCTTC. It yields the protein CASSQLAGGPSSYNEQFF.

As regards this clone: Within the sample, other DNA sequences also encode this same CDR3. V is TRBV7-2 and J is TRBJ2-5; D is ambiguous. Germline V gene sequence: CDR1 SGHTA, CDR2 FQGNSA. The CDR3 length is 11 residues. The germline V and J ends were trimmed by 4 bases and 3 bases, with 3 bases remaining between them. CDR3 protein: CASSSEETQYF. The DNA for the CDR3 is TGTGCCAGCAGCTCCGAAGAGACCCAGTACTTC.

The rearrangement links TRBV7-9 to TRBJ2-7; possible D gene TRBD1, 5 bases. The germline V and J ends were trimmed by 4 bases and 4 bases, with 14 bases remaining between them. The germline V gene has CDR1 SEHNR and CDR2 FQNEAQ (reference sequence). The CDR3 runs 14 residues. CDR3 sequence: CASSYDSPNYEQYF. CDR3 DNA sequence: TGTGCCAGCAGCTATGACAGCCCAAATTACGAGCAGTACTTC.

The chain carries TRBV7-2 and TRBJ1-1; 7 nucleotides match TRBD1. Trimming cost V 5 bases and J 7 bases; bases outside gene matches: 4. This CDR3 is built from 12 residues. In germline, CDR1 is SGHTA, CDR2 FQGNSA. The CDR3 nucleotides read TGTGCCAGCAGCCCCGGGACAGATGAAGCTTTCTTT. Translating gives CASSPGTDEAFF.

The V and J genes are TRBV28 and TRBJ1-1; 11 bases agree with TRBD1. V lost 8 bases, J lost 4 bases, and 0 bases stayed unmatched. The CDR3 loop spans 12 amino acids. Germline loops: CDR1 MDHEN, CDR2 SYDVKM. The CDR3 is CASGQGATEAFF. The CDR3 nucleotides are TGTGCCAGCGGACAGGGGGCCACTGAAGCTTTCTTT. The variable domain in full, completed from reference TRBV28 and TRBJ1-1, reads DVKVTQSSRYLVKRTGEKVFLECVQDMDHENMFWYRQDPGLGLRLIYFSYDVKMKEKGDIPEGYSVSREKKERFSLILESASTNQTSMYLCASGQGATEAFFGQGTRLTVV.

The chain uses TRBV11-2 and TRBJ2-6; D possibly corresponds to TRBD1 (6 bases). Trimming stripped 2 bases from V and 0 bases from J, with 14 bases between. Germline V gene lookup returns CDR1 SGHAT and CDR2 FQNNGV. The CDR3 sequence is 18 residues long. The CDR3 nucleotides are TGTGCCAGCAGCTTATGGCAGGGGCTAAACTCTGGGGCCAACGTCCTGACTTTC. Protein: CASSLWQGLNSGANVLTF.

This clone was observed once. V is TRBV28 and J is TRBJ1-5, with TRBD1 matching 8 bases. The V and J ends lost 5 bases and 5 bases, in that order; junction bases with no gene match: 8. Germline V gene lookup returns CDR1 MDHEN and CDR2 SYDVKM. The CDR3 covers 15 residues. CDR3 sequence reads: CASSLRTGMDQPQHF. As DNA, the CDR3 is TGTGCCAGCAGTCTCCGGACAGGGATGGATCAGCCCCAGCATTTT.

The V call is TRBV6-6, the J call TRBJ1-5; TRBD1 aligns across 7 bases. Trimming took 6 bases from V and 7 from J; bases not matched to a gene: 3. This CDR3 spans 12 amino acids. Germline-derived CDR1 and CDR2 are MNHNY and SVGAGI (reference sequence). This CDR3 is CASSRGDQPQHF. The CDR3 nucleotides are TGTGCCAGCAGCAGGGGGGACCAGCCCCAGCATTTT.

V usage is TRBV19 and J usage is TRBJ1-4; weak D call: TRBD1 (6 bases). The germline CDR1 and CDR2 sequences are LNHDA and SQIVND (reference sequence). The CDR3 contains 12 residues. V was pared by 9 bases and J by 7 bases, with 12 bases between. The chain's CDR3 is CASRQAGEKLFF. The CDR3 DNA is TGTGCCAGCCGACAGGCTGGTGAAAAACTGTTTTTT.

The genes are TRBV5-1 and TRBJ1-2; TRBD1 is a possible D gene (5 bases). Germline V gene sequence: CDR1 SGHRS, CDR2 YFSETQ. Trimming cost V 4 bases and J 8 bases, with 15 bases left between them. The CDR3 loop spans 13 amino acids. CDR3 sequence: CASSPGRGGGYTF. The CDR3 nucleotides read TGCGCCAGCAGCCCCGGGAGGGGAGGCGGCTACACCTTC.

The chain joins TRBV28 to TRBJ1-5, with D possibly matching TRBD1 (5 bases). Germline V gives CDR1 MDHEN, CDR2 SYDVKM. Trimming stripped 7 bases from V and 0 bases from J, with 10 bases between. The CDR3 spans 14 residues. The CDR3 DNA is TGTGCCAGCACCCTCACAGGTAGCAATCAGCCCCAGCATTTT. It is translated as CASTLTGSNQPQHF.

This chain uses TRBV9 with TRBJ2-2, with 7 positions matching TRBD1. Germline trimming cut 3 bases from V and 4 bases from J; bases unmatched to any gene: 6. This CDR3 has 15 residues. Germline V lookup: CDR1 SGDLS, CDR2 YYNGEE. CDR3 in amino acids: CASSASDRVTGELFF. The DNA for the CDR3 is TGTGCCAGCAGCGCATCCGACAGGGTCACCGGGGAGCTGTTTTTT.

This chain uses TRBV18 with TRBJ2-3; possibly TRBD2 for D (5 bases). CDR3 size: 13 residues. The germline V and J ends were trimmed by 1 base and 5 bases, with 7 bases remaining between them. CDR1 and CDR2 from the germline V gene are KGHSH and LQKENI. The CDR3 spells CASSPRREDTQYF. In DNA, the CDR3 is TGTGCCAGCTCACCACGCCGGGAAGATACGCAGTATTTT.

The chain is built from TRBV7-3 and TRBJ2-7; D is ambiguous. The CDR3 is 14 amino acids. V was cut by 0 bases and J by 1 base, with 7 bases left in between. Germline CDR1 SGHTA, CDR2 FQGTGA. The CDR3 here is CASSLTSRSYEQYF. The CDR3 DNA is TGTGCCAGCAGCTTAACGAGCAGGTCCTACGAGCAGTACTTC.

The chain combines TRBV5-5 with TRBJ2-2; no definite D call. This CDR3 has 14 residues. With 1 base removed from V and 5 bases from J, the gap between germline ends came to 9 bases. Germline V gene lookup returns CDR1 SGHKS and CDR2 YYEKEE (reference sequence). CDR3 amino acids: CASSLFAETGELFF. CDR3 in DNA: TGTGCCAGCAGCTTGTTTGCGGAAACCGGGGAGCTGTTTTTT.

The rearrangement joins TRBV6-5 to TRBJ2-3, with a tentative D call TRBD2 (5 bases). In germline, CDR1 is MNHEY, CDR2 SVGAGI. V lost 8 bases, J lost 6 bases, and 18 bases lay in between. This CDR3 is 14 amino acids long. The CDR3 nucleotides are TGTGCCAGCGCTGCGTCGAGGGCAGTGGATACGCAGTATTTT. As protein: CASAASRAVDTQYF.

The chain has TRBV27 and TRBJ2-7; 7 bases match TRBD2. The trim removed 4 bases at V and 5 bases at J, leaving 8 bases unmatched. Looked up from germline, CDR1 is MNHEY and CDR2 is SMNVEV (reference sequence). The CDR3 is 14 amino acids. CDR3 in amino acids: CASSSLSSGNEQYF. In DNA form, the CDR3 reads TGTGCCAGCAGTTCCTTGTCTAGCGGCAACGAGCAGTACTTC.

V and J are TRBV29-1 and TRBJ2-2; TRBD1 is a possible D gene (6 bases). V lost 3 bases and J lost 5, with 13 bases in between. Germline V lookup: CDR1 SQVTM, CDR2 ANQGSEA. CDR3 length: 14 residues. CDR3 DNA sequence: TGCAGCGTTGATGTGAGACAGGCGACCGGGGAGCTGTTTTTT. Protein: CSVDVRQATGELFF.

This clone has a single count. The V gene is TRBV27, the J gene TRBJ1-2; perhaps TRBD1 as D (5 bases). Germline assignment: CDR1 MNHEY and CDR2 SMNVEV (reference sequence). The CDR3 spans 15 residues. V was trimmed by 2 bases and J by 4 bases, leaving 14 bases between them. CDR3 sequence: CASSLTPGRPYGYTF. CDR3 bases: TGTGCCAGCAGTTTAACTCCAGGGAGGCCCTATGGCTACACCTTC.

The chain employs TRBV30 and TRBJ1-2, with D possibly matching TRBD1 (6 bases). CDR3 length: 13 amino acids. The ends were cut back, 4 bases at V and 3 bases at J, with 12 bases in the middle. Germline CDR1 and CDR2: GTSNPN and SVGIG (reference sequence). CDR3 DNA sequence: TGTGCCTGGATCCCGACAGGATACTATGGCTACACCTTC. It yields the protein CAWIPTGYYGYTF.

This rearrangement joins TRBV7-3 to TRBJ2-1; the D gene is possibly TRBD1 (5 bases). The V gene's germline CDR1 is SGHTA and CDR2 FQGTGA. This CDR3 has 14 amino acids. Trimming stripped 6 bases from V and 5 bases from J, with 14 bases between. CDR3 in amino acids: CASSPGSLNNEQFF. Written as DNA, the CDR3 is TGTGCCAGCAGTCCAGGGTCGTTAAACAATGAGCAGTTCTTC. Based on the CDR3 plus reference TRBV7-3 and TRBJ2-1, the full variable domain is GAGVSQTPSNKVTEKGKYVELRCDPISGHTALYWYRQSLGQGPEFLIYFQGTGAADDSGLPNDRFFAVRPEGSVSTLKIQRTERGDSAVYLCASSPGSLNNEQFFGPGTRLTVL.

A few counts support this clone. The chain recombines TRBV19 with TRBJ2-2; TRBD2 matches at 15 bases. Germline V gene lookup returns CDR1 LNHDA and CDR2 SQIVND (reference sequence). The ends lost 5 bases at V and 6 bases at J; junction bases unmatched: 10. There are 18 residues in the CDR3. The CDR3 coding sequence is TGTGCCAGTAGTGCTCATTTGGGACTAGCGGGAGGCCCCGGGGAGCTGTTTTTT. It yields the protein CASSAHLGLAGGPGELFF. Filled out from reference TRBV19 and TRBJ2-2, the complete variable domain reads DGGITQSPKYLFRKEGQNVTLSCEQNLNHDAMYWYRQDPGQGLRLIYYSQIVNDFQKGDIAEGYSVSREKKESFPLTVTSAQKNPTAFYLCASSAHLGLAGGPGELFFGEGSRLTVL.